These 10 T cell receptor beta chains were all obtained from the same sample, sequenced in a study of a mutant IDH1 vaccine in newly diagnosed glioma (TCRdb year 2021). Per the publication, the time point label means: week 47, end of study. Each vaccine dose, consisting of 300 ug of a 20-mer mutant IDH1 peptide in Montanide, was administered subcutaneously with topical imiquimod. To prepare the library, the immunoSEQ multiplex PCR assay was applied. TCRdb obtained this table from immuneACCESS and retained in-frame rearrangements with V and J assigned. These tables miss some clones; where compared with another copy, unresolved V genes account for less than half of the shortfall, and the remainder is unexplained. This sample is represented by about 90,000 clones; roughly 91% of them were singletons. Over 0.6% of the sample is taken by the ten largest. What these receptors recognize is not known. The source was PBMCs, collected from a glioma patient whose treatment included an IDH1 peptide vaccine. Receptor source: a woman aged 45-65 years with glioma.

This clone has a single count. J is TRBJ2-1 and V is TRBV7-2; 8 bases match TRBD2. The CDR3 contains 14 residues. With V trimmed by 5 bases and J by 10 bases, 10 bases remained unmatched. Germline V gene data show CDR1 as SGHTA and CDR2 as FQGNSA. The CDR3 sequence is CASSPWTSRKEQFF. The CDR3 DNA follows: TGTGCCAGCAGCCCTTGGACTAGCAGGAAGGAGCAGTTCTTC.

The J gene is TRBJ1-5, the V gene TRBV30; D is uncertain. The CDR3 length is 13 residues. V lost 3 bases and J lost 4, with 10 bases in between. Per germline, CDR1 GTSNPN and CDR2 SVGIG (reference sequence). CDR3 sequence (DNA): TGTGCCTGGAGCCCCGGCATTAATCAGCCCCAGCATTTT. Translating it yields CAWSPGINQPQHF.

This clone was detected once. V usage is TRBV19 and J usage is TRBJ1-1, with 8 bases aligning to TRBD1. The CDR3 sequence is 15 residues long. Looked up from germline, CDR1 is LNHDA and CDR2 is SQIVND (reference sequence). J was trimmed by 1 base and V by 6 bases; bases with no gene match: 7. The DNA of the CDR3 is TGTGCCAGTAGATTCCCCCAGGGGGCGAACACTGAAGCTTTCTTT. Protein sequence: CASRFPQGANTEAFF.

The chain uses TRBV29-1 and TRBJ2-7, with D possibly matching TRBD2 (6 bases). The CDR3 spans 14 residues. Trimming cost V 6 bases and J 6 bases, with 21 bases left between them. CDR1 SQVTM and CDR2 ANQGSEA come from the germline V gene. The CDR3 DNA sequence: TGCAGCGTGCTCACTCTGCCTGGGGGGAGCGAGCAGTACTTC. It translates to CSVLTLPGGSEQYF.

The rearrangement links TRBV20-1 to TRBJ2-7; D possibly matches TRBD1 or TRBD2 (5 bases each). This CDR3 region has 11 residues. CDR1 is DFQATT, CDR2 SNEGSKA, per germline (reference sequence). The CDR3 sequence is CSLGVFYEQYF. CDR3 DNA sequence: TGCAGCTTGGGGGTATTCTACGAGCAGTACTTC.

The gene calls are TRBV10-3 and TRBJ1-2; a possible D gene is TRBD1 (5 bases). Per the germline V gene, CDR1 is ENHRY and CDR2 is SYGVKD. Trimming left V 5 bases short and J 4 bases short, with 11 bases between. The CDR3 contains 13 residues. Here the CDR3 DNA reads TGTGCCATCAGTCGGGACGGACGCTATGGCTACACCTTC. It is translated as CAISRDGRYGYTF.

This sequence joins TRBV10-3 and TRBJ1-1, with 9 bases aligning to TRBD1. The CDR3 has 14 residues. Germline CDR1 ENHRY, CDR2 SYGVKD. The V and J ends lost 2 bases and 3 bases, in that order; junction bases with no gene match: 1. CDR3 amino acids: CAISEGQGYTEAFF. The CDR3 DNA reads TGTGCCATCAGTGAGGGACAGGGGTACACTGAAGCTTTCTTT.

V is TRBV5-1 and J is TRBJ2-2; TRBD1 might be the D (5 bases). This CDR3 spans 14 amino acids. Trimming pared 2 bases from V and 1 base from J, leaving 6 bases between. Germline V lookup: CDR1 SGHRS, CDR2 YFSETQ. The CDR3 loop is CASSLRGNTGELFF. The CDR3 nucleotides read TGCGCCAGCAGCTTAAGGGGGAACACCGGGGAGCTGTTTTTT.

In its sample, this clone was seen once. The V call is TRBV4-1, the J call TRBJ2-7; D is possibly TRBD2 (6 bases). The CDR3 length is 16 residues. CDR1 is MGHRA, CDR2 YSYEKL, per germline. Trimming cost V 4 bases and J 0 bases, with 16 bases left between them. The CDR3 DNA sequence: TGCGCCAGCAGCCCGGTGATAGCCGGGAGCTCCTACGAGCAGTACTTC. Encoded protein: CASSPVIAGSSYEQYF.

This clone appeared a few times. This rearrangement joins TRBV7-8 to TRBJ1-1; 9 bases fit TRBD1. CDR1 and CDR2 from the germline V gene are SGHVS and FQNEAQ. The CDR3 is 16 residues long. The V segment lost 5 bases and the J segment 1 base; nucleotides outside the gene matches: 8. The CDR3 nucleotides are TGTGCCAGCAGCCCTTACCGACAGGGGGGGAACACTGAAGCTTTCTTT. This sequence encodes CASSPYRQGGNTEAFF.